The entry below describes one T cell receptor beta chain. No antigen is known for it. This sample stems from a study of cytomegalovirus exposure and HLA in healthy donors. Whole-study findings and limits: Among TCR beta chains of equal frequency, HLA-associated ones were more clonally expanded in a later analysis. For presence/absence analyses, sequencing depth was assumed to be roughly uniform across donors. Certain indistinguishable V segments, among them TRBV6-2 and TRBV6-3, were excluded.

Per the germline V gene, CDR1 is LNHDA and CDR2 is SQIVND (reference sequence). The V and J ends lost 6 bases and 8 bases respectively, with 14 bases between them. The CDR3 contains 13 residues. Everyone who donated was a healthy bone marrow donor. In the PCR, 60 Vbeta and 13 Jbeta primers were used. Profiled with immunoSEQ multiplex PCR; TCRdb holds only in-frame clones, not every one. The sample lists more than 130,000 clones, approximately 83% occurring once. The chain links TRBV19 to TRBJ2-1; D possibly corresponds to TRBD2 (7 bases). The receptor's source is a middle-aged man in good health and CMV-seropositive. Material: PBMCs. CDR3 coding DNA: TGTGCCAGTAGCCGACTAGGGGGGGATGAGCAGTTCTTC. Amino acid sequence: CASSRLGGDEQFF.